This T cell receptor beta chain was captured in a study of shared clonotypes between healthy human individuals (dated by TCRdb to the early 2020s). With regard to the full study: The cohort comprised a couple of women and three men aged 18 to 49 years. For each donor, CD4 naive and CD4 memory were each given three plates, CD8 naive was given two plates, and CD8 memory was given one plate. To estimate repertoire size and how much clonotype sharing occurs between individuals, the study deeply sequenced the blood TCR repertoires of about five healthy adults. Libraries were prepared and TCR repertoires were sequenced by different laboratories using diverse techniques, in order to increase sequencing depth and limit assay-specific biases. Each donor's leukapheresis produced roughly between roughly 0.85 and 9.5 billion PBMCs.

CD8 naive samples consisted of CD45RO-negative cells that were positively selected for CCR7, yielding a CD45RA+CCR7+ population without TemRA cells. Healthy HIV-negative adults with no recently reported acute infections or vaccinations were included as donors. All donors were Caucasian adults living in Nashville, Tennessee, USA. Blood was obtained by leukapheresis, after which PBMCs were separated by Ficoll-Histopaque density gradient centrifugation and cryopreserved in liquid nitrogen vapor phase. Analytical flow cytometry was used to check the purity and quantity of every magnetically sorted T cell population. Genomic DNA was isolated from every sorted fraction and measured by UV absorbance on a Nanodrop 2000c. Points the paper makes about the study in general: Sampling was limited to blood, and TCR repertoires in tissue likely differ from TCR repertoires in blood. The small number of donors limited the genetic and exposure-history diversity represented. Compared with non-shared clonotypes, the clonotypes found in all four sorted-subset donors had higher generation probabilities. Pairwise subsampling indicated that sequencing depth was expected to affect the degree of clonotype sharing among donors. Larger estimated clonotype richness was generally found for naive subsets than for memory subsets. Across a few donors, roughly 5.1% of naive CD4, 3% to 3.5% of naive CD8, 2.3% of memory CD4, and 0.4% of memory CD8 clonotypes were shared. Rarefaction of sorted-subset datasets indicated incomplete sequencing despite the large sequencing depth.

The CDR3 contains 14 residues, cysteine and phenylalanine counted. Only the CDR3 DNA stays, 42 bases, in frame from base 1. Between the V and J ends, shortened by 6 bases and 12 bases respectively, the junction contains 18 bases. The germline V gene encodes CDR1 MDHEN and CDR2 SYDVKM. TCR CDR3 regions were amplified from genomic DNA by multiplex PCR using the deep immunoSEQ assay. Genomic DNA extracted from each cell subset was distributed evenly over all wells of several immunoSEQ 96-well plates, and each plate served as one replicate. For sorted subsets, about 210 ng of genomic DNA, equivalent to 25,000 to 30,000 T cell genomes, went into each replicate PCR. Purified libraries were quantified with a Qubit 3.0 fluorometer, sized on a Bioanalyzer 2100, and re-quantified with the KAPA Library Quantification kit. A separate single-read 150-cycle Illumina NextSeq 550 flow cell was used to sequence each immunoSEQ 96-well plate. Concerning the study's data processing: Because the immunoSEQ output held only junctional sequences and lacked quality scores, the filtering could not match the filtering applied to full-length reads. To assign V/J genes and CDR3, sequences were annotated using PyIR, a Python wrapper for IgBLAST v1.9, with IMGT germline references. Any read was removed if the V/J assignment was weak (E-value above 1e-6), the CDR3 was missing, or the read contained stop codons, out-of-frame junctions, or ambiguous translated residues. V3J clonotypes were defined as sequences sharing an identical inferred V gene, J gene, and CDR3 amino acid sequence. Percentage overlap between repertoires was calculated by dividing the number of shared unique clonotypes by the size of the smaller repertoire. Repertoire richness was assessed with RTK rarefaction, the Chao1 estimator, and Recon v2.1 estimates of unobserved clonotypes. Generation probabilities were computed with OLGA for all TCRbeta clonotypes obtained by the gDNA method from several donors. The clones in this table, taken by TCRdb from immuneACCESS, are in-frame only. Not every clone is retained; where verified, under half of the shortfall comes from an unresolved V gene, and the cause of the rest is unknown. V and J calls and clone size are given by that table; D and trimming were obtained from the DNA. Across this sample there are 760,000 or so clones, with about 97% seen only once. Of the sample, less than 0.3% is held by the ten largest clones.

This clone appeared once. The antigen it binds to is not known. Within one base of it there is no much larger clone, and no base qualities were kept. This receptor was taken from a man under 40 in good health. The specimen was naive CD8+ T cells sorted from blood. Per the publication, the cell subset or site label means: CD45RA+CCR7+. The receptor chain draws on TRBV28 and TRBJ2-6; the D gene cannot be resolved beyond TRBD1 or TRBD2, each matching 6 bases. The CDR3 is CASRTGDTGSVLTF. The sequence in DNA is TGTGCCAGCAGGACGGGGGACACCGGGTCCGTCCTGACTTTC.